This TCR beta chain derives from a study of breast tumors, draining lymph nodes, adjacent tissues. Study results and limitations: Tumor TCR diversity was below lymph nodes but above nontumor tissue. Luminal-like breast cancer showed significantly greater tumor-nontumor repertoire similarity than basal-like breast cancer did.

Using its own MiXCR run on the multiplex PCR reads, TCRdb lists one record per CDR3 protein. The sample holds 270,000 or so distinct CDR3 sequences, 30% seen once. The length of the CDR3 is 16 residues. The V gene's germline CDR1 is LGHNT and CDR2 FRNRAP. V was trimmed by 2 bases and J by 1 base, leaving 13 bases between them. Ten or more counts support this clonotype. Antigen specificity is unknown. Axillary draining lymph nodes of breast cancer patients supplied the node samples. The receptor comes from a female donor with breast cancer. Some clones in this sample may be carry-over from other donors' samples. The sample taken for sequencing was axillary lymph node tissue. The chain has TRBV12-5 and TRBJ2-3, with a possible D match to TRBD2 (5 bases). Here the CDR3 reads CASGLTVGVGTDTQYF. CDR3 in DNA: TGTGCTAGTGGTTTGACCGTCGGGGTGGGCACAGATACGCAGTATTTT.